This T cell receptor beta chain was captured by sequencing in a study of shared clonotypes between healthy human individuals. At the level of the study: Each donor contributed plates that comprised three CD4 naive, three CD4 memory, two CD8 naive and one CD8 memory.

Worth noting for this clone: In the same sample, other DNA sequences code for this CDR3.

Every subset had its genomic DNA shared out evenly among several immunoSEQ plates. The data were produced by immunoSEQ multiplex PCR, yet TCRdb's version contains in-frame clones alone and is incomplete. The sample contains about 2.3 million clones, just under 95% of which appear only once. The clonotype was recovered from a man in his late teens or twenties in good health. Some clones in this sample may be carry-over from other donors' samples. What was sequenced was naive CD4+ T cells from PBMCs. Subset in this sample: CD45RA+ positively selected.

The CDR3 DNA is TGTGCCAGCAGCTTAGGACTAGCGGGAGGGCCCTCCTACAATGAGCAGTTCTTC. This translates into CASSLGLAGGPSYNEQFF. This chain joins TRBV7-9 and TRBJ2-1, with 14 nucleotides matching TRBD2. This CDR3 region has 18 residues. J gave up 0 bases and V 1 base, and 2 bases lay outside the gene matches. Germline CDR1 and CDR2: SEHNR and FQNEAQ (reference sequence).